Listed here is a single T cell receptor (beta chain). Its specificity is unknown. Only in-frame clones appear in the TCRdb table, and some are missing; sequencing was by immunoSEQ multiplex PCR. The sample includes over 50,000 clones, roughly nine tenths of them seen just once. These data belong to a study of T cell responses to AZD1222 COVID-19 vaccine. CDR1 and CDR2 from the germline V gene are SQVTM and ANQGSEA. Trimming stripped 3 bases from V and 0 bases from J, with 18 bases between. The CDR3 is 17 amino acids. The study, taken as a whole, reports: Unmutated variant regions are reportedly the target of nearly half of TCRs that are spike-specific. Repertoire samples came only from after the peak T cell response. Clonal diversity was possibly underestimated, and the donors were mostly white British, with more females.

The starting material was peripheral blood, obtained 28 days after the second AZD1222 dose. This chain connects TRBV29-1 to TRBJ1-5; tentative D call: TRBD1 (5 bases). The clonotype comes from an adult who received the AZD1222 COVID-19 vaccine. CDR3 protein: CSVDVYSGIYSNQPQHF. DNA for the CDR3: TGCAGCGTTGACGTGTATTCAGGGATCTATAGCAATCAGCCCCAGCATTTT. The whole variable domain, filled in from reference TRBV29-1 and TRBJ1-5, reads SAVISQKPSRDICQRGTSLTIQCQVDSQVTMMFWYRQQPGQSLTLIATANQGSEATYESGFVIDKFPISRPNLTFSTLTVSNMSPEDSSIYLCSVDVYSGIYSNQPQHFGDGTRLSIL.